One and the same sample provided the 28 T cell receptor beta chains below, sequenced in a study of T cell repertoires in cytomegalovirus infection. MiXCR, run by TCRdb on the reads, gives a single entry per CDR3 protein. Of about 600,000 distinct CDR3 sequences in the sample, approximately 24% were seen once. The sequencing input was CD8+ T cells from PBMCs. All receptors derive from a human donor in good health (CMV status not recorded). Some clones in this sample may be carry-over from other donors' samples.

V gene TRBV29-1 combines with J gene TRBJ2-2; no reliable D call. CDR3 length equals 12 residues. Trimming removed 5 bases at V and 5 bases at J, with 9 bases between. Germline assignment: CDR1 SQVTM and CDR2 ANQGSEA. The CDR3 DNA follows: TGCAGCGTTCCAACTGGGACCGGGGAGCTGTTTTTT. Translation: CSVPTGTGELFF.

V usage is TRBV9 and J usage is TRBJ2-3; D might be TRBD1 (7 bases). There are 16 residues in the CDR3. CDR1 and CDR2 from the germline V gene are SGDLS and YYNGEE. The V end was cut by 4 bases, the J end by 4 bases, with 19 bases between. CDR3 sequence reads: CASSPPGTASADTQYF. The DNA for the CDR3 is TGTGCCAGCAGCCCACCGGGGACAGCTAGCGCAGATACGCAGTATTTT.

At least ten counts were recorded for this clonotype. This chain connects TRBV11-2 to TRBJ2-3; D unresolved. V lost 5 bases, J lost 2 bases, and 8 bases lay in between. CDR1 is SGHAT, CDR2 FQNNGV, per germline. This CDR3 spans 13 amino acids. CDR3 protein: CASSPRFTDTQYF. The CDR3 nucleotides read TGTGCCAGCAGCCCCCGTTTCACAGATACGCAGTATTTT. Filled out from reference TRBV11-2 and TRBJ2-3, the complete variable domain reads EAGVAQSPRYKIIEKRQSVAFWCNPISGHATLYWYQQILGQGPKLLIQFQNNGVVDDSQLPKDRFSAERLKGVDSTLKIQPAKLEDSAVYLCASSPRFTDTQYFGPGTRLTVL.

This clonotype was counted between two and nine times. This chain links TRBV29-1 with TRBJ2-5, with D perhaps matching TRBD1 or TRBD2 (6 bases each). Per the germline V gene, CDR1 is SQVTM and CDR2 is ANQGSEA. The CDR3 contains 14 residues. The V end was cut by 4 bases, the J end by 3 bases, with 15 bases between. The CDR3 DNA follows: TGCAGCGTTGCCGGGGGACATCTAGAAGAGACCCAGTACTTC. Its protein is CSVAGGHLEETQYF.

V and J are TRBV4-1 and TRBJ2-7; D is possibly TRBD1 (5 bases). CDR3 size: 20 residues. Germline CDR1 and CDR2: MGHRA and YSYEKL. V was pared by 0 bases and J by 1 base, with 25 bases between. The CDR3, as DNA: TGCGCCAGCAGCCAAGAAGGCCGAGACGAGAAGGGGCAGAATTCCTACGAGCAGTACGTC. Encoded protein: CASSQEGRDEKGQNSYEQYV.

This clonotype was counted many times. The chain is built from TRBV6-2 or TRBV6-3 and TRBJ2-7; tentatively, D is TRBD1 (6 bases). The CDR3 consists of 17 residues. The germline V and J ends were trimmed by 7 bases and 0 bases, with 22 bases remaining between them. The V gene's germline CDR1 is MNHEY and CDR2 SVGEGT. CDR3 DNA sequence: TGTGCCAGCACCACTCCAATCCAGGGCAGGGGCTCCTACGAGCAGTACTTC. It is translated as CASTTPIQGRGSYEQYF.

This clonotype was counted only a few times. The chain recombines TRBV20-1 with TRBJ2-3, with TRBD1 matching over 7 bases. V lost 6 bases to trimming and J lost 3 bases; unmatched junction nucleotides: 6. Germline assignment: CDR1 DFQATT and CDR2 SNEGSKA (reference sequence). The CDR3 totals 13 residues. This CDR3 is CSADRDTTDTQYF. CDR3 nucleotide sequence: TGCAGTGCCGACAGGGACACTACAGATACGCAGTATTTT.

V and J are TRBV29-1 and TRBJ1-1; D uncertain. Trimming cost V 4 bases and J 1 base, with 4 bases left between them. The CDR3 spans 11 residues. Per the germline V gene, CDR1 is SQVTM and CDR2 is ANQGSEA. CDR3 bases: TGCAGCGTTGCCCAGAACACTGAAGCTTTCTTT. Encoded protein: CSVAQNTEAFF.

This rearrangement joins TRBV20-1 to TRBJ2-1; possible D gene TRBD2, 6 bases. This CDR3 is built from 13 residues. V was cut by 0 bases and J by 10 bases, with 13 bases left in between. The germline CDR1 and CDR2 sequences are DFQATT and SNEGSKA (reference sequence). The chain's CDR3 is CSARDMGRLEQFF. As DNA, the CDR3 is TGCAGTGCTAGAGATATGGGGAGGCTGGAGCAGTTCTTC.

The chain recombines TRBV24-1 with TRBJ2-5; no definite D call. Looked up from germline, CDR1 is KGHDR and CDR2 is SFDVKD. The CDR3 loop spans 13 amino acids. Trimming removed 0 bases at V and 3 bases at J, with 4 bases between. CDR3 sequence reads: CATSDLGEETQYF. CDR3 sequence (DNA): TGTGCCACCAGTGATTTGGGGGAAGAGACCCAGTACTTC.

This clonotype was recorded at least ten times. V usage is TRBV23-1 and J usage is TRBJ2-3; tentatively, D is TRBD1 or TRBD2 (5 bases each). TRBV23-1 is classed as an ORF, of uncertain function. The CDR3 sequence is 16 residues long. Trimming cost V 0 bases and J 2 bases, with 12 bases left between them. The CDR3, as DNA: TGCGCCAGCAGTCAATCGGGGGACCGAATCACAGATACGCAGTATTTT. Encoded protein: CASSQSGDRITDTQYF.

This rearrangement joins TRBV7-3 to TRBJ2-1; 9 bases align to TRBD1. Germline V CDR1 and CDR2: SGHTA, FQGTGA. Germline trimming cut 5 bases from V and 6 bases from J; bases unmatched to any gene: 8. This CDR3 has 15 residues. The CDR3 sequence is CASSAGTGTINEQFF. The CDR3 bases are TGTGCCAGCAGCGCCGGGACAGGGACCATCAATGAGCAGTTCTTC.

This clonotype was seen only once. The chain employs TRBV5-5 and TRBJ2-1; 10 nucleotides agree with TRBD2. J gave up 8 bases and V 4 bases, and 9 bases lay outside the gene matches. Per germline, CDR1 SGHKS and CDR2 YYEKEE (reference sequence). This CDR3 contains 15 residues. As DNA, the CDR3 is TGTGCCAGCAGCCACCCGGGACTAGCGATGGATGAGCAGTTCTTC. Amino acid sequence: CASSHPGLAMDEQFF.

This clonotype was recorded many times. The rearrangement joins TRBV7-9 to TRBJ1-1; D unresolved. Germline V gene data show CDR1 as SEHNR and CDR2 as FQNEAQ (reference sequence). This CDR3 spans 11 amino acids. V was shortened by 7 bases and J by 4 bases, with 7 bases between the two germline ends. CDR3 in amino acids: CASNYGTEAFF. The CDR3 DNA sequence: TGTGCCAGCAACTATGGCACTGAAGCTTTCTTT.

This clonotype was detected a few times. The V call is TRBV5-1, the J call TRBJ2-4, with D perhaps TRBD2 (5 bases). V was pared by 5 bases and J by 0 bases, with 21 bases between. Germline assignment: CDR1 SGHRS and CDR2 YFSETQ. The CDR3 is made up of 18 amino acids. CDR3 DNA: TGCGCCAGCAGTCTAGGGAGATACCTTGGGGTAGCCAAAAACATTCAGTACTTC. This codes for CASSLGRYLGVAKNIQYF.

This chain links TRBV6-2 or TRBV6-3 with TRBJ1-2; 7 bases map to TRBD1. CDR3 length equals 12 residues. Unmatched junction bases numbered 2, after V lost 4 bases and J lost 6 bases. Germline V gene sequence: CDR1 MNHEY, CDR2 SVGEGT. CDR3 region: CASSFTGDGYTF. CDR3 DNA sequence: TGTGCCAGCAGTTTCACAGGGGATGGCTACACCTTC.

For the CDR3, the DNA is TGTGCCAGCAGGATAAGGGCAGGGAAGACCGATGGCTACACCTTC. Translating gives CASRIRAGKTDGYTF. The rearrangement uses TRBV28 and TRBJ1-2, with D perhaps TRBD1 (5 bases). CDR3 size: 15 residues. The V gene lost 6 bases and the J gene lost 6 bases, with 20 bases spanning the gap. Germline V gene sequence: CDR1 MDHEN, CDR2 SYDVKM.

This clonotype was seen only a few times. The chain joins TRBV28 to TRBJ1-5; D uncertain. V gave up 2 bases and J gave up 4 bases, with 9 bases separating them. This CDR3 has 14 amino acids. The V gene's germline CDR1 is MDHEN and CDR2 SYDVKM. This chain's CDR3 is CASSLTSENQPQHF. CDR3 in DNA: TGTGCCAGCAGTTTAACCAGCGAAAATCAGCCCCAGCATTTT.

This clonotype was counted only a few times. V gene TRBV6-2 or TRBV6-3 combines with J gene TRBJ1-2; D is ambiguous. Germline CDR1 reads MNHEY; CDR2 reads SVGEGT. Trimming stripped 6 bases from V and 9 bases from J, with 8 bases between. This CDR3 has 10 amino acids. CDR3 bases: TGTGCCAGCAGGGGTGGGAGCTACACCTTC. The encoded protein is CASRGGSYTF.

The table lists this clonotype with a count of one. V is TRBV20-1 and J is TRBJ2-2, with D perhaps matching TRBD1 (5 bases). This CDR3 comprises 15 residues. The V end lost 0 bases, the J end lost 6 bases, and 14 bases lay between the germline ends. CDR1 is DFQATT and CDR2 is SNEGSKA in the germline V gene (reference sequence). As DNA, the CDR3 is TGCAGTGCTAGAGATCAGGCAGGGATCGCCGGGGAGCTGTTTTTT. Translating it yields CSARDQAGIAGELFF.

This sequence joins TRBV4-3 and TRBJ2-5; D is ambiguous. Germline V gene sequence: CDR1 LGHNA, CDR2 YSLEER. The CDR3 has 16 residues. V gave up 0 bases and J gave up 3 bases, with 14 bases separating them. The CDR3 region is CASSQDRVVDEETQYF. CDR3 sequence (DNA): TGCGCCAGCAGCCAAGATCGAGTAGTGGATGAAGAGACCCAGTACTTC.

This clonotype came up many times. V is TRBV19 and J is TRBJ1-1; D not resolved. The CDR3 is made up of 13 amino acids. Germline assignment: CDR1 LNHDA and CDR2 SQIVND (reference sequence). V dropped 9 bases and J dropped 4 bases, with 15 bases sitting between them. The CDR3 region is CASQLGKGTEAFF. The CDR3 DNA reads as TGTGCCAGCCAACTAGGGAAGGGCACTGAAGCTTTCTTT.

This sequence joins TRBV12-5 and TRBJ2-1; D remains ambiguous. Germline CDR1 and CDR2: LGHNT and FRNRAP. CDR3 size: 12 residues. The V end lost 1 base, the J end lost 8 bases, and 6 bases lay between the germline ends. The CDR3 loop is CASGLGLDEQFF. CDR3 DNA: TGTGCTAGTGGTTTGGGACTTGATGAGCAGTTCTTC.

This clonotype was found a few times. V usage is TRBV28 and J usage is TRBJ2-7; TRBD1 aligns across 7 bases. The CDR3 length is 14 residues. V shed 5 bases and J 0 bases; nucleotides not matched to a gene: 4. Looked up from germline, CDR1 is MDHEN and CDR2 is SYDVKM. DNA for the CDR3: TGTGCCAGCAGTCGCAGGGGGTACTCCTACGAGCAGTACGTC. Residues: CASSRRGYSYEQYV.

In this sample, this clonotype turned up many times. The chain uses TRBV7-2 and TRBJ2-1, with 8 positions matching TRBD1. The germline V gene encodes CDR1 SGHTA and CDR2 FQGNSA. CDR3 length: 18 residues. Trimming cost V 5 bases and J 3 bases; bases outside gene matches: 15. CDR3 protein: CASSLWSSGTGVYNEQFF. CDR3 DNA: TGTGCCAGCAGCCTCTGGAGTTCCGGGACAGGAGTCTACAATGAGCAGTTCTTC.

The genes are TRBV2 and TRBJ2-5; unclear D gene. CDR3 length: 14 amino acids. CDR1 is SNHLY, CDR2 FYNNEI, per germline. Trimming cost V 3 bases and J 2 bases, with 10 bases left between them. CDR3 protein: CASSDHGQQETQYF. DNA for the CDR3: TGTGCCAGCAGTGATCACGGCCAGCAAGAGACCCAGTACTTC.

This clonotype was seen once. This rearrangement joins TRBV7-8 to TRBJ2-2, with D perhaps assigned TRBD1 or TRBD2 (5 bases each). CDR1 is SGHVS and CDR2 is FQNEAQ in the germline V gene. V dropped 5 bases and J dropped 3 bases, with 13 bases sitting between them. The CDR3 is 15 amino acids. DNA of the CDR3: TGTGCCAGCAGCCCCCGGGACCTCCACACCGGGGAGCTGTTTTTT. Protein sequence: CASSPRDLHTGELFF.

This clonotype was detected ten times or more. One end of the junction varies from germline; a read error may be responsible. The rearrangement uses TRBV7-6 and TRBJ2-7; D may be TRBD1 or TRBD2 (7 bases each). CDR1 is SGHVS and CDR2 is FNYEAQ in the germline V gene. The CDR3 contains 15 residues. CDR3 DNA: TGTGCCAGCAGCCTAGCGGAGGGACAGTTCTACGAGCAGTACTTC. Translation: CASSLAEGQFYEQYF. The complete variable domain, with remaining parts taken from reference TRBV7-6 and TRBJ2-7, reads GAGVSQSPRYKVTKRGQDVALRCDPISGHVSLYWYRQALGQGPEFLTYFNYEAQQDKSGLPNDRFSAERPEGSISTLTIQRTEQRDSAMYRCASSLAEGQFYEQYFGPGTRLTVT.